This TCR beta chain was recorded in a study of cytomegalovirus exposure and HLA in healthy donors. Comments on this clone: The antigen is unknown.

Primers for the PCR totalled 60 Vbeta and 13 Jbeta. Clones were read by immunoSEQ multiplex PCR, and TCRdb kept only the in-frame ones, dropping some. In the table there are some 160,000 clones, 80% to 85% of which are singletons. Germline CDR1 and CDR2: MNHNS and SASEGT. With 6 bases removed from V and 5 bases from J, the gap between germline ends came to 11 bases. This CDR3 has 13 residues. Overall study results and limits: There were some 150 TCR beta chains listed as cytomegalovirus-associated.

The V call is TRBV6-1, the J call TRBJ1-5, with D hard to call. Sequenced sample: PBMCs. The source of this sequence is a male donor in good health and CMV-seronegative. CDR3 sequence (DNA): TGTGCCAGCAGGAGGAGTAGAGATCAGCCCCAGCATTTT. Residues: CASRRSRDQPQHF.